This record looks at one T cell receptor beta chain sequence and its context. J was trimmed by 5 bases and V by 4 bases; bases with no gene match: 8. The CDR3 contains 14 residues. CDR1 is SGHRS, CDR2 YFSETQ, per germline. The data are from a study of T cell changes during pregnancy in multiple sclerosis. Only in-frame clones appear in the TCRdb table, and some are missing; sequencing was by immunoSEQ multiplex PCR. In the table there are approximately 45,000 clones, around four fifths of which are singletons. J is TRBJ1-2 and V is TRBV5-1, with 7 bases fitting TRBD1. The source is a female donor with multiple sclerosis, enrolled in a pregnancy study. The sample consisted of CD4+ T cells from peripheral blood mononuclear cells, taken before pregnancy. The CDR3 DNA sequence: TGCGCCAGCAGCCTAGGGACAGCATATTATGGCTACACCTTC. Its protein is CASSLGTAYYGYTF.